In this sample, the clone carrying this T cell receptor (beta chain) turned up a few times. This specimen comes from a study of blood T cell repertoires in COVID-19. Across the study: PBMCs, B-cell-depleted T cells, or T cells provided the cDNA or gDNA that made up the material.

V was pared by 1 base and J by 1 base, with 8 bases of the junction left unmatched. Germline V CDR1 and CDR2: LNHNV, YYDKDF (reference sequence). The CDR3 has 19 residues. Generated by immunoSEQ multiplex PCR, the TCRdb table keeps only in-frame clones and is missing some. The table has 150,000 to 200,000 clones, about 88% seen once; the top ten hold 7%. The rearrangement links TRBV15 to TRBJ1-6, with 9 bases lining up with TRBD1. Sequenced sample: peripheral blood. This sequence was found in a woman of 80 years or more in a cohort sampled during active or convalescent COVID-19. As DNA, the CDR3 is TGTGCCACCAGCAGAGCCGGACAGGGGATGGGTTCCTATAATTCACCCCTCCACTTT. Translated, it gives CATSRAGQGMGSYNSPLHF. The variable domain in full, completed from reference TRBV15 and TRBJ1-6, reads DAMVIQNPRYQVTQFGKPVTLSCSQTLNHNVMYWYQQKSSQAPKLLFHYYDKDFNNEADTPDNFQSRRPNTSFCFLDIRSPGLGDTAMYLCATSRAGQGMGSYNSPLHFGNGTRLTVT.